The source of this T cell receptor (beta chain) is a study of cytomegalovirus exposure and HLA in healthy donors. Germline V gene sequence: CDR1 MNHEY, CDR2 SVGAGI. V shed 2 bases, J shed 1 base, and the junction held 1 base outside the gene matches. The length of the CDR3 is 15 residues. This clone has a handful of counts. Primers for the PCR totalled 60 Vbeta and 13 Jbeta. Clones were sequenced by immunoSEQ multiplex PCR, and TCRdb holds only the in-frame ones, with some missing. The data hold 160,000 or so clones, with about 72% observed a single time. The chain combines TRBV6-5 with TRBJ2-3; 9 bases align to TRBD2. This TCR was sampled from a middle-aged man in good health and CMV-seropositive. Sequenced sample: PBMCs. The CDR3 DNA reads TGTGCCAGCAGTTACCGACTAGCGGGCACAGATACGCAGTATTTT. As protein: CASSYRLAGTDTQYF.